This section outlines one TCR beta chain sequence together with its context. No cognate antigen has been identified for it. No clone much larger than this one lies a single base away; base qualities are absent. This entry comes from a study of shared clonotypes between healthy human individuals (dated by TCRdb to 2018 to 2020). Some background on the complete study: Two women and a few men aged 18 to 49 years were included in the cohort. Per donor, three plates each were used for CD4 naive and CD4 memory, two for CD8 naive, and one for CD8 memory. The study deeply sequenced blood TCR repertoires of roughly five healthy adults to estimate repertoire size and the extent of clonotype sharing between individuals. To increase sequencing depth and limit assay-specific biases, different laboratories used diverse techniques to prepare libraries and sequence TCR repertoires. Leukapheresis yielded between about 0.8 and 9.5 billion PBMCs per donor.

Overall results and qualifications from the work: The small number of donors limited the genetic and exposure-history diversity represented. Sampling was restricted to blood, and TCR repertoires in tissues likely differ from the TCR repertoires found in blood. Sharing across a handful of donors was observed for roughly 5% of naive CD4, over 3% of naive CD8, 2% to 2.5% of memory CD4, and about 0.38% of memory CD8 clonotypes. Larger estimated clonotype richness was generally found for naive subsets than for memory subsets. Incomplete sequencing was indicated by rarefaction of sorted-subset datasets, despite the large sequencing depth. Higher generation probabilities were observed for clonotypes shared by all four sorted-subset donors than for non-shared clonotypes. Based on pairwise subsampling, the degree of clonotype sharing among donors was expected to be affected by sequencing depth.

Using the deep immunoSEQ assay, multiplex PCR amplified TCR CDR3 regions from genomic DNA. For each cell subset, the extracted genomic DNA was distributed evenly across all wells of several immunoSEQ 96-well plates, and each plate served as one replicate. For sorted subsets, each replicate PCR was loaded with about 0.2 ug genomic DNA, equivalent to 30,000 to 35,000 T cell genomes. The purified libraries were quantified using a Qubit 3.0 fluorometer, sized with a Bioanalyzer 2100, and then quantified again using the KAPA Library Quantification kit. A separate single-read 150-cycle Illumina NextSeq 550 flow cell was used to sequence each immunoSEQ 96-well plate. Under the source paper's analysis protocol: The immunoSEQ output contained only junctional sequences without quality scores, so filtering could not match that applied to full-length reads. Sequences were annotated with PyIR, a Python wrapper for IgBLAST v1.9, and V/J genes and CDR3 were assigned using IMGT germline references. Reads were removed for weak V/J assignments (E-value above 1e-6), missing CDR3, stop codons, out-of-frame junctions, or ambiguous translated residues. A V3J clonotype was defined by an identical inferred V gene, J gene, and CDR3 amino acid sequence. The percentage overlap between two repertoires was calculated by dividing the number of shared unique clonotypes by the size of the smaller repertoire. Richness of each repertoire was evaluated using RTK rarefaction, the Chao1 estimator, and Recon v2.1 estimates of unobserved clonotypes. Generation probabilities for all TCRbeta clonotypes obtained by the gDNA method from several donors were computed using OLGA. What TCRdb holds here is the immuneACCESS table cut down to in-frame rearrangements. Part of the clones is not present; checked against another copy, under half of the missing clones reflect an unresolved V gene, and the others are unexplained. The D gene and trimming were derived from the DNA, and the V and J assignments and clone size from that table. This sample lists about 2 million clones; roughly 95% were detected once. The ten most abundant clones make up around 1% of the sample.

CD8 naive samples were obtained by positive selection for CCR7 among CD45RO-negative cells, yielding a CD45RA+CCR7+ population from which TemRA cells were excluded. The donors were healthy, HIV-negative adults who had no recently reported acute infections or vaccinations. Only Caucasian adults living in Nashville, Tennessee, USA were represented among the donors. Blood was collected by leukapheresis, and PBMCs were isolated by Ficoll-Histopaque density gradient centrifugation and then cryopreserved in liquid nitrogen vapor phase. Analytical flow cytometry was used to check the purity and quantity of every magnetically sorted T cell population. Genomic DNA was isolated from each sorted fraction and quantified by UV absorbance on a Nanodrop 2000c. The sequence derives from a man between 18 and 29 years old in good health. The sample comprised naive CD8+ T cells sorted from blood. Sample cell subset or site, as interpreted from the label and publication: CD45RA+CCR7+.

Here the CDR3 is given as CASSVGDHEQFF. The DNA is as follows: TGTGCCAGCAGCGTAGGGGACCATGAGCAGTTCTTC. This chain is built from TRBV9 and TRBJ2-1; the D gene is possibly TRBD1 or TRBD2, with 5 bases matching each. The CDR3 runs 12 amino acids, cysteine and phenylalanine included. Only CDR3 DNA remains: 36 bases, in frame from the first base. The germline ends are 6 bases apart after V is trimmed by 0 bases and J by 8 bases. Per the germline V gene, SGDLS is the CDR1 and YYNGEE is the CDR2.